One sample yielded the 28 T cell receptor beta chains listed below, sequenced in a study of cytomegalovirus exposure and HLA in healthy donors. Researchers ran the PCR with 60 Vbeta and 13 Jbeta primers. TCRdb keeps only in-frame clones here, not all; method: immunoSEQ multiplex PCR. Of 150,000 to 200,000 clones listed, 84% are singletons. Sequenced: PBMCs. These receptors were collected from a boy younger than 10 in good health and CMV-seronegative.

About this clone: The same CDR3 can be traced to other DNA sequences in this sample. The genes are TRBV2 and TRBJ1-1, with D uncertain. This CDR3 has 13 residues. Germline values: CDR1 SNHLY, CDR2 FYNNEI. Trimming removed 6 bases from V and 1 base from J, with 9 bases in between. The CDR3 region has the DNA TGTGCCAGCAGGTTAACGGGGAACACTGAAGCTTTCTTT. Encoded protein: CASRLTGNTEAFF.

CDR3 coding DNA: TGTGCCAGCAGCCCGGGACAGGGCGGACCCGACGTCCTGACTTTC. Translation gives CASSPGQGGPDVLTF. This rearrangement joins TRBV7-3 to TRBJ2-6, with 9 bases aligning to TRBD1. CDR3 length: 15 residues. CDR1 and CDR2 (germline): SGHTA, FQGTGA. Unmatched junction bases numbered 10, after V lost 5 bases and J lost 11 bases. Looking up the rest from reference TRBV7-3 and TRBJ2-6 gives the full variable domain: GAGVSQTPSNKVTEKGKYVELRCDPISGHTALYWYRQSLGQGPEFLIYFQGTGAADDSGLPNDRFFAVRPEGSVSTLKIQRTERGDSAVYLCASSPGQGGPDVLTFGAGSRLTVL.

V and J are TRBV19 and TRBJ1-1; no reliable D call. The CDR3 consists of 12 residues. CDR1 is LNHDA and CDR2 is SQIVND in the germline V gene (reference sequence). V lost 3 bases and J 10 bases, leaving 12 bases between the germline ends. CDR3 sequence: CASSIAPTGAFF. The CDR3 nucleotides read TGTGCCAGTAGTATCGCACCCACGGGAGCTTTCTTT. Looking up the rest from reference TRBV19 and TRBJ1-1 gives the full variable domain: DGGITQSPKYLFRKEGQNVTLSCEQNLNHDAMYWYRQDPGQGLRLIYYSQIVNDFQKGDIAEGYSVSREKKESFPLTVTSAQKNPTAFYLCASSIAPTGAFFGQGTRLTVV.

V and J are TRBV7-9 and TRBJ1-2; TRBD1 aligns across 7 bases. V shed 4 bases and J 6 bases; nucleotides not matched to a gene: 5. This CDR3 is built from 13 residues. Germline CDR1 and CDR2: SEHNR and FQNEAQ (reference sequence). CDR3 sequence: CASSSRGLDGYTF. The DNA of the CDR3 is TGTGCCAGCAGCTCGAGGGGGCTGGATGGCTACACCTTC.

The CDR3 DNA is TGTGCCAGCAGCCCCTGGGGACAGGGAGCTCTGAACACTGAAGCTTTCTTT. Its protein product is CASSPWGQGALNTEAFF. The genes are TRBV14 and TRBJ1-1, with 9 bases matching TRBD1. From germline, CDR1 is SGHDN and CDR2 FVKESK. The CDR3 runs 17 residues. J gave up 0 bases and V 4 bases, and 9 bases lay outside the gene matches.

V and J are TRBV6-5 and TRBJ1-3; 10 positions match TRBD1. The germline V gene has CDR1 MNHEY and CDR2 SVGAGI. V lost 2 bases and J lost 7; bases outside the gene matches: 5. CDR3 size: 15 residues. In DNA form, the CDR3 reads TGTGCCAGCAGTTACGGGCGGACAGGGGGGAACACCATATATTTT. It encodes CASSYGRTGGNTIYF.

The CDR3 DNA reads TGTGCCAGTACTGGCGGGAGCGGTACCTACAATGAGCAGTTCTTC. This encodes CASTGGSGTYNEQFF. This chain uses TRBV19 with TRBJ2-1; 7 positions match TRBD2. The CDR3 length is 15 residues. CDR1 is LNHDA and CDR2 is SQIVND in the germline V gene (reference sequence). With V trimmed by 7 bases and J by 2 bases, 8 bases remained unmatched.

This clone was observed a single time. The chain's CDR3 is CASSTGLAGDTGELFF. CDR3 DNA: TGTGCCAGCAGCACGGGACTAGCGGGGGACACCGGGGAGCTGTTTTTT. The chain employs TRBV7-2 and TRBJ2-2, with 14 bases matching TRBD2. This CDR3 comprises 16 residues. V lost 5 bases, J lost 3 bases, and 2 bases stayed unmatched. The germline gives CDR1 SGHTA, CDR2 FQGNSA.

DNA of the CDR3: TGTGCCAGCAGCGCCCGGGACAGGGACTACGAGCAGTACTTC. Translated, it gives CASSARDRDYEQYF. This chain uses TRBV9 with TRBJ2-7; 9 nucleotides match TRBD1. V dropped 3 bases and J dropped 3; count of bases not matched to a gene: 4. Germline CDR1 reads SGDLS; CDR2 reads YYNGEE. This CDR3 is built from 14 residues.

The chain combines TRBV29-1 with TRBJ2-1; 12 positions agree with TRBD1. CDR3 length: 13 residues. Germline-derived CDR1 and CDR2 are SQVTM and ANQGSEA. With V trimmed by 7 bases and J by 8 bases, 6 bases remained unmatched. CDR3 DNA sequence: TGCAGCGCCGCCGGGACAGGGGGCGATGAGCAGTTCTTC. Its protein is CSAAGTGGDEQFF.

The gene calls are TRBV19 and TRBJ2-5, with D unresolved. Germline V CDR1 and CDR2: LNHDA, SQIVND (reference sequence). Trimming left V 4 bases short and J 1 base short, with 7 bases between. CDR3 length: 13 amino acids. The CDR3 here is CASSNGIQETQYF. The DNA for the CDR3 is TGTGCCAGTAGTAACGGTATCCAAGAGACCCAGTACTTC.

This sequence joins TRBV29-1 and TRBJ2-7; 10 nucleotides line up with TRBD2. The germline CDR1 and CDR2 sequences are SQVTM and ANQGSEA. The CDR3 consists of 12 residues. V trimming: 5 bases; J trimming: 4 bases; junction bases outside the gene matches: 2. This CDR3 reads CSVLAGAYEQYF. The DNA for the CDR3 is TGCAGCGTTCTAGCGGGAGCTTACGAGCAGTACTTC.

The gene calls are TRBV27 and TRBJ2-2; tentative D call: TRBD2 (6 bases). Trimming took off 6 bases at V and 1 base at J, with 15 bases between the two ends. Germline V lookup: CDR1 MNHEY, CDR2 SMNVEV (reference sequence). The CDR3 runs to 16 residues. CDR3 sequence reads: CASSPRVRGNTGELFF. The CDR3 coding sequence is TGTGCCAGCAGCCCGCGGGTGCGGGGGAACACCGGGGAGCTGTTTTTT.

V gene TRBV15 combines with J gene TRBJ2-4; TRBD2 agrees at 7 bases. The CDR3 contains 15 residues. The V gene end was trimmed by 3 bases and the J gene end by 8 bases; junction bases not matched to a gene: 10. Germline V lookup: CDR1 LNHNV, CDR2 YYDKDF (reference sequence). The CDR3 DNA follows: TGTGCCACCAGCAGCCCCCGGAGGGGAGGGGACATTCAGTACTTC. This encodes CATSSPRRGGDIQYF.

The V gene is TRBV5-1, the J gene TRBJ2-3; TRBD2 agrees at 15 bases. Germline values: CDR1 SGHRS, CDR2 YFSETQ. CDR3 length equals 18 residues. V was clipped by 3 bases and J by 1 base; unmatched bases: 6. The CDR3 here is CASSSTGTSGGCTDTQYF. The CDR3 DNA reads TGCGCCAGCAGCTCCACCGGGACTAGCGGGGGGTGCACAGATACGCAGTATTTT. The variable domain in full, with the rest retrieved from reference TRBV5-1 and TRBJ2-3, is KAGVTQTPRYLIKTRGQQVTLSCSPISGHRSVSWYQQTPGQGLQFLFEYFSETQRNKGNFPGRFSGRQFSNSRSEMNVSTLELGDSALYLCASSSTGTSGGCTDTQYFGPGTRLTVL.

The genes are TRBV5-1 and TRBJ2-7; D possibly corresponds to TRBD1 (5 bases). The CDR3 length is 14 residues. V was pared by 0 bases and J by 6 bases, with 13 bases between. The germline V gene encodes CDR1 SGHRS and CDR2 YFSETQ. The CDR3 here is CASSLVAGSVEQYF. The CDR3 coding sequence is TGCGCCAGCAGCTTGGTTGCAGGGTCGGTCGAGCAGTACTTC.

The chain joins TRBV13 to TRBJ2-1, with 7 bases lining up with TRBD2. From germline, CDR1 is PRHDT and CDR2 FYEKMQ (reference sequence). The V and J ends lost 4 bases and 5 bases, in that order; junction bases with no gene match: 2. This CDR3 spans 13 amino acids. The CDR3 nucleotides read TGTGCCAGCAGCTCAACTAGCGACAATGAGCAGTTCTTC. Its protein product is CASSSTSDNEQFF.

This chain uses TRBV27 with TRBJ1-5, with D perhaps matching TRBD1 (5 bases). The CDR3 has 13 residues. Trimming took off 6 bases at V and 6 bases at J, with 12 bases between the two ends. CDR1 MNHEY and CDR2 SMNVEV come from the germline V gene (reference sequence). Here the CDR3 DNA reads TGTGCCAGCAGCCTGGGGGGAGGTCAGCCCCAGCATTTT. Translated, it gives CASSLGGGQPQHF.

The chain joins TRBV28 to TRBJ1-5; 8 nucleotides match TRBD1. The CDR3 is 15 amino acids. With 7 bases clipped from V and 4 bases from J, the junction kept 9 bases outside the gene matches. Germline V gene sequence: CDR1 MDHEN, CDR2 SYDVKM. This CDR3 reads CASTLTGGRNQPQHF. CDR3 DNA sequence: TGTGCCAGCACCTTAACAGGGGGAAGAAATCAGCCCCAGCATTTT.

This chain uses TRBV2 with TRBJ2-5, with 10 nucleotides matching TRBD2. The trim removed 6 bases at V and 2 bases at J, leaving 6 bases unmatched. The CDR3 sequence is 15 residues long. Germline CDR1 is SNHLY and CDR2 is FYNNEI. CDR3 sequence (DNA): TGTGCCAGCAGGACTAGCGGGTCCCTACAAGAGACCCAGTACTTC. It translates to CASRTSGSLQETQYF.

V is TRBV5-1 and J is TRBJ2-7; TRBD1 matches at 8 bases. The CDR3 is made up of 15 amino acids. After removal of 4 bases from V and 6 bases from J, the junction contained 12 bases not matched to a gene. Germline V CDR1 and CDR2: SGHRS, YFSETQ. CDR3 protein: CASSPTRLDRGEQYF. The CDR3 DNA is TGCGCCAGCAGCCCAACAAGATTAGACAGGGGCGAGCAGTACTTC.

The chain recombines TRBV19 with TRBJ1-1; possible D gene TRBD1, 6 bases. Trimming took 5 bases from V and 0 from J, leaving 7 bases between them. Germline assignment: CDR1 LNHDA and CDR2 SQIVND (reference sequence). This CDR3 has 13 amino acids. The CDR3 bases are TGTGCCAGTAGTCAGGGGATGAACACTGAAGCTTTCTTT. It is translated as CASSQGMNTEAFF.

J is TRBJ1-3 and V is TRBV4-2; TRBD1 aligns across 7 bases. This CDR3 spans 16 amino acids. Germline V gene data show CDR1 as LGHNA and CDR2 as YNFKEQ. Trimming at V came to 4 bases and at J to 4 bases, leaving 10 bases not matched to a gene. The CDR3 sequence: CASSLWTGPEGNTIYF. The CDR3 region has the DNA TGTGCCAGCAGCCTGTGGACAGGCCCGGAGGGAAACACCATATATTTT.

The chain combines TRBV30 with TRBJ1-4; 8 positions match TRBD1. V gave up 2 bases and J gave up 6 bases; unmatched junction bases: 14. CDR3 size: 17 residues. In germline, CDR1 is GTSNPN, CDR2 SVGIG (reference sequence). The CDR3 nucleotides are TGTGCCTGGAGTACCACAGGGGGATCGCTGATAGATGAAAAACTGTTTTTT. This encodes CAWSTTGGSLIDEKLFF.

V gene TRBV2 combines with J gene TRBJ1-2, with D possibly TRBD1 on 5 matching bases. Germline CDR1 and CDR2: SNHLY and FYNNEI. With 4 bases removed from V and 14 bases from J, the gap between germline ends came to 14 bases. The CDR3 sequence is 11 residues long. For the CDR3, the DNA is TGTGCCAGCAGTGTGACCGGACAAGTTACCTTC. Translated, it gives CASSVTGQVTF. The entire variable domain, with the rest obtained from reference TRBV2 and TRBJ1-2, is as follows: EPEVTQTPSHQVTQMGQEVILRCVPISNHLYFYWYRQILGQKVEFLVSFYNNEISEKSEIFDDQFSVERPDGSNFTLKIRSTKLEDSAMYFCASSVTGQVTFGSGTRLTVV.

This clone was detected only once. The chain is built from TRBV5-8 and TRBJ2-7, with a weak D call TRBD2 (6 bases). CDR3 size: 15 residues. From germline, CDR1 is SGHTS and CDR2 YDEGEE. Trimming stripped 0 bases from V and 4 bases from J, with 14 bases between. Here the CDR3 reads CASSLVQDYRYEQYF. DNA of the CDR3: TGTGCCAGCAGCTTGGTACAGGACTACAGGTACGAGCAGTACTTC.

CDR3 amino acids: CASSFPDRAYGYTF. The DNA for the CDR3 is TGCGCCAGCAGCTTTCCGGACAGGGCCTATGGCTACACCTTC. The chain recombines TRBV5-1 with TRBJ1-2; 8 nucleotides align to TRBD1. The CDR3 has 14 amino acids. Germline V CDR1 and CDR2: SGHRS, YFSETQ. J was trimmed by 4 bases and V by 2 bases; bases with no gene match: 4.

The chain carries TRBV29-1 and TRBJ2-7; 10 positions match TRBD2. There are 14 residues in the CDR3. V gave up 4 bases and J gave up 4 bases; unmatched junction bases: 7. Germline loops: CDR1 SQVTM, CDR2 ANQGSEA. This CDR3 is CSVGASGSSYEQYF. The CDR3 DNA sequence: TGCAGCGTTGGGGCTAGCGGGAGTTCGTACGAGCAGTACTTC.